Listed below are T cell receptor beta chains from one sample, sequenced in a study of early T cells in non-severe SARS-CoV-2 infection. TCRdb itself ran the 5' RACE reads through MiXCR, one entry per CDR3 protein. Counted here are about 56,000 distinct CDR3 sequences, about 15% occurring once; the ten biggest clones make up approximately 4%. This material consisted of whole blood, taken at baseline. All receptors derive from an adult who was a healthcare worker with PCR-confirmed SARS-CoV-2 infection or an uninfected control (not recorded which). CDR3s include the opening cysteine and the closing phenylalanine or tryptophan. A D gene is named only where the DNA matches it firmly. The size entry is marked missing in some rows and otherwise reads once, few, many or a size class.

v_call	clone_size	j_call	d_call	cdr3_nt	cdr3_aa
TRBV30	few	TRBJ2-7	TRBD2	TGTGCCTGGAGCGAAAGCGGGGGGGAGTCCTACGAGCAGTACTTC	CAWSESGGESYEQYF
TRBV11-2	.	TRBJ2-2	TRBD2	TGTGCCAGCAGCCCCGGGACTAGTCCCGCCGGGGAGCTGTTTTTT	CASSPGTSPAGELFF
TRBV30	few	TRBJ2-1	.	TGTGCCTGGAGTGGGACAAGTCCTTACAATGAGCAGTTCTTC	CAWSGTSPYNEQFF
TRBV12-3/TRBV12-4	few	TRBJ2-1	TRBD1	TGTGCCAGCACCTCGAGGAACAGGGGCTACAATGAGCAGTTCTTC	CASTSRNRGYNEQFF
TRBV11-2	.	TRBJ2-1	TRBD2	TGTGCCAGCAGCTTTCTAGCGGGAGATTTCAATGAGCAGTTCTTC	CASSFLAGDFNEQFF
TRBV9	.	TRBJ2-1	TRBD2	TGTGCCAGCAGCGTAGAGTGGGAGGGAAATGAGCAGTTCTTC	CASSVEWEGNEQFF
TRBV7-8	many	TRBJ2-7	.	TGTGCCAGCAGCCCGTACCCCTACTCCTCCTACGAGCAGTACTTC	CASSPYPYSSYEQYF
TRBV29-1	few	TRBJ2-3	.	TGCAGCGTTGAAGGGGCGGATACGCAGTATTTT	CSVEGADTQYF
TRBV11-2	few	TRBJ2-7	TRBD2	TGTGCCAGCAGCTTACCAACCGGGACTAGCCTGTCCTACGAGCAGTACTTC	CASSLPTGTSLSYEQYF
TRBV12-3/TRBV12-4	.	TRBJ2-1	.	TGTGCCAGCTCGTTTAGAACCCCCCCTGAGGGCAATGAGCAGTTCTTC	CASSFRTPPEGNEQFF
TRBV15	few	TRBJ2-3	TRBD2	TGTGCCACCAGCATTAAACTAGCGGGAGGGAGCACAGATACGCAGTATTTT	CATSIKLAGGSTDTQYF
TRBV5-1	few	TRBJ2-1	TRBD1	TGCGCCAGCAGCTTGGGGACAGGGGGCTTCAATGAGCAGTTCTTC	CASSLGTGGFNEQFF
TRBV29-1	.	TRBJ2-5	.	TGCAGCGTTGTAGGCGGGAATACACAAGAGACCCAGTACTTC	CSVVGGNTQETQYF
TRBV10-2	.	TRBJ2-5	.	TGCGCCAGCAGCCAGACGGAGACCCAGTACTTC	CASSQTETQYF
TRBV2	.	TRBJ2-5	.	TGTGCCAGCAGTGCGGACCATGAGGTGTGGCAGACCCAGTACTTC	CASSADHEVWQTQYF
TRBV6-5	.	TRBJ2-2	.	TGTGCCAGCAGCCCGGAGGCTCCCCAGACCGGGGAGCTGTTTTTT	CASSPEAPQTGELFF
TRBV27	.	TRBJ2-2	.	TGTGCCAGCAGTTTATGGGGCCACCGAGGGAACACCGGGGAGCTGTTTTTT	CASSLWGHRGNTGELFF
TRBV10-3	.	TRBJ2-3	.	TGTGCCATCAGACTCACGGGGGAGGATACGCAGTATTTT	CAIRLTGEDTQYF
TRBV6-2/TRBV6-3	few	TRBJ2-3	.	TGTGCCATGGGGGGACCCCTCGGCACAGATACGCAGTATTTT	CAMGGPLGTDTQYF
TRBV3-1	few	TRBJ2-3	.	TGTGCCAGCAGCGACCGATCTAGCAGATTCACAGATACGCAGTATTTT	CASSDRSSRFTDTQYF
TRBV5-1	.	TRBJ2-3	TRBD2	TGCGCCAGCAGCTTGGGGGCTAGCGGGACCACAGATACGCAGTATTTT	CASSLGASGTTDTQYF
TRBV6-1	few	TRBJ1-1	.	TGTGCCAGCACCCGCGGAGGGGTTGAAGCTTTCTTT	CASTRGGVEAFF
TRBV19	few	TRBJ2-7	.	TGTGCCAGTAGTATGGGGGAGTCTCCAGCAGGGTCCCACGAGCAGTACTTC	CASSMGESPAGSHEQYF
TRBV5-8	.	TRBJ1-3	.	TGTGCCAGCAGCTTGAGGTCCGGGACGTCCTACACCATATATTTT	CASSLRSGTSYTIYF
TRBV7-6	.	TRBJ1-1	.	TGTGCCAGCAGCGTACTCGGTCCCGGGGCGAACACTGAAGCTTTCTTT	CASSVLGPGANTEAFF
TRBV7-8	.	TRBJ2-7	.	TGTGCCAGCAGCTTAGGGGTGACCCCGCTCGAGCAGTACTTC	CASSLGVTPLEQYF
TRBV10-2	.	TRBJ1-2	TRBD1	TGCGCCAGCAGTGAGACCCGGACAGGTAGCTACACCTTC	CASSETRTGSYTF
TRBV6-5	.	TRBJ1-5	.	TGTGCCAGCAGTTACTCGAGACTCCAGCCCCAGCATTTT	CASSYSRLQPQHF
TRBV7-6	many	TRBJ1-3	.	TGTGCCAGCAGCTTAGCGAGCGGCAGCACGGGCGTCAGAAACACCATATATTTT	CASSLASGSTGVRNTIYF
TRBV18	.	TRBJ2-7	TRBD2	TGTGCCAGCTCACCACCTAGCGGGTTCGAGGGGGAGCAGTACTTC	CASSPPSGFEGEQYF
TRBV5-1	.	TRBJ2-3	.	TGCGCCAGCAGCTTGGAGGGTAGCCGCACAGATACGCAGTATTTT	CASSLEGSRTDTQYF
TRBV11-2	.	TRBJ2-7	.	TGTGCCAGCAGCCCTTCACGTGGCAGGGCCTACGAGCAGTACTTC	CASSPSRGRAYEQYF
TRBV3-1	many	TRBJ1-4	.	TGTGCCAGCAGCTTTGGCGGCAATGAAAAACTGTTTTTT	CASSFGGNEKLFF